The rows below give T cell receptor beta chains drawn from one sample of a study of T-cell memory formation after mild COVID-19. TCRdb reprocessed the 5' RACE reads with MiXCR, giving one entry per CDR3 protein. The sample lists roughly 610,000 distinct CDR3 sequences; 17% were seen once. The source material was PBMCs or a T cell subset sorted from them (not recorded which). These TCRs come from an adult woman who had mild COVID-19 (a few samples of this study predate the infection). Cell type and time point are not known. The CDR3 runs from the conserved cysteine through the conserved F or W. Clone size appears in some rows only: once, few, many, or a class for an expanded clone.

V	size	J	CDR3
TRBV12-3/TRBV12-4	NA	TRBJ2-3	CASSLEDRNTDTQYF
TRBV5-4	few	TRBJ2-3	CASSEVNSEDTQYF
TRBV7-9	NA	TRBJ2-7	CASSLMPGDEQYF
TRBV7-9	many	TRBJ2-1	CASSRAELYNEQFF
TRBV6-1	NA	TRBJ1-1	CASAGGWAEAFF
TRBV12-3/TRBV12-4	NA	TRBJ2-1	CASSFQRPSVGNEQFF
TRBV12-3/TRBV12-4	NA	TRBJ2-2	CASSPPDRPAGELFF
TRBV20-1	NA	TRBJ1-6	CSARVGTGDSPLHF
TRBV5-4	NA	TRBJ1-2	CASSLVGASGDRGYTF
TRBV12-3/TRBV12-4	NA	TRBJ1-2	CASSFPNDYGYTF
TRBV27	NA	TRBJ2-2	CTSSFDVNTGELFF
TRBV18	once	TRBJ1-1	CASSPRLEVNTEAFF
TRBV24-1	few	TRBJ2-5	CATRAGGAQETQYF
TRBV6-2/TRBV6-3	NA	TRBJ1-2	CASSRATSAYTF
TRBV12-3/TRBV12-4	NA	TRBJ2-7	CASSSGQGSAQYF
TRBV18	few	TRBJ2-7	CASSPIRDYYEQYF
TRBV3-1	NA	TRBJ2-7	CASSQDLRGHLALDEQYF
TRBV2	few	TRBJ2-5	CASSVGTSGRETQYF
TRBV29-1	NA	TRBJ2-1	CSVRVQSSYNEQFF
TRBV29-1	NA	TRBJ2-5	CSVAKGTAQETQYF
TRBV9	NA	TRBJ1-1	CASSVGGTTKAFF
TRBV27	NA	TRBJ1-1	CASSASILLGTEAFF